This TCR beta chain was recovered during a study of T cell responses to AZD1222 COVID-19 vaccine. Libraries were prepared by immunoSEQ multiplex PCR; TCRdb keeps only in-frame clonotypes and omits some of them. The table lists more than 80,000 clones, 65% to 90% of them singletons, with roughly 10% in the top ten. Regarding the study as a whole: Repertoire collection took place solely once the T cell response had peaked.

Trimming removed 4 bases at V and 5 bases at J, with 12 bases between. CDR3 size: 12 residues. Germline V gives CDR1 SQVTM, CDR2 ANQGSEA. A note on this clone: What it binds is unknown.

The sample consisted of peripheral blood, taken on day 0 of AZD1222 vaccination. This sequence joins TRBV29-1 and TRBJ2-7; possible D gene TRBD1, 6 bases. The sequence was collected from an adult in good health. As DNA, the CDR3 is TGCAGCGTTGCTTTGGGGGCGAACGAGCAGTACTTC. Translation: CSVALGANEQYF.